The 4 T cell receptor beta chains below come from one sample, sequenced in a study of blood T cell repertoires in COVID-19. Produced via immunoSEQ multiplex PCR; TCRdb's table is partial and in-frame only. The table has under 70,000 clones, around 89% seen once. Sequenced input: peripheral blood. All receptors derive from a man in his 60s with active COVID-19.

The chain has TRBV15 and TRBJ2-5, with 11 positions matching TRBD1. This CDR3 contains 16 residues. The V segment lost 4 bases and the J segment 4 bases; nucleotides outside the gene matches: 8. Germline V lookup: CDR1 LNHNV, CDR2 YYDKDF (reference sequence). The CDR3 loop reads CATSKTRTGGSETQYF. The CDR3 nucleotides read TGTGCCACCAGCAAAACTAGGACAGGGGGCTCAGAGACCCAGTACTTC.

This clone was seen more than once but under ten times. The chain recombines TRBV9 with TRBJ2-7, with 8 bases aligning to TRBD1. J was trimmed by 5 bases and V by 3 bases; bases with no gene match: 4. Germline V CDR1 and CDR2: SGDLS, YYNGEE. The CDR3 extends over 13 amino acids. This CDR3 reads CASSGQTGDEQYF. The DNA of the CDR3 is TGTGCCAGCAGCGGGCAGACAGGGGACGAGCAGTACTTC.

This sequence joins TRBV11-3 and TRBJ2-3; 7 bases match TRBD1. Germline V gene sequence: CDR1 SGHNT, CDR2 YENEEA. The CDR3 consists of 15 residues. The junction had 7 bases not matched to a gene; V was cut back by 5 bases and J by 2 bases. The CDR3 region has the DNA TGTGCCAGCAGCCCAACCGGGACAGCCACAGATACGCAGTATTTT. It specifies CASSPTGTATDTQYF. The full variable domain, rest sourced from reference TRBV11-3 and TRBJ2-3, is EAGVVQSPRYKIIEKKQPVAFWCNPISGHNTLYWYLQNLGQGPELLIRYENEEAVDDSQLPKDRFSAERLKGVDSTLKIQPAELGDSAVYLCASSPTGTATDTQYFGPGTRLTVL.

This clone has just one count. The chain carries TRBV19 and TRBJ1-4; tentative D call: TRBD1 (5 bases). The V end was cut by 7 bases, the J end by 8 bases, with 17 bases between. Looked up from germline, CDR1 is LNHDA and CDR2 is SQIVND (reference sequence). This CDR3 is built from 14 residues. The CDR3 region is CASTRDLGVEKLFF. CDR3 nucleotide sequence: TGTGCCAGTACCAGGGATCTCGGCGTAGAAAAACTGTTTTTT.